This T cell receptor beta chain was identified during a study of patients and donors after allogeneic stem cell transplantation. Each CDR3 protein is one row after TCRdb ran MiXCR on the RT-PCR reads. Among more than 850,000 distinct CDR3 sequences listed, about a sixth were seen once. At least ten counts were recorded for this clonotype. The CDR3 extends over 15 amino acids. V gave up 5 bases and J gave up 6 bases; unmatched junction bases: 5. The rearrangement links TRBV12-3 or TRBV12-4 to TRBJ2-1, with 12 bases that match TRBD2. The origin of this receptor is a human donor who was either an allogeneic HSCT recipient or a stem cell or donor lymphocyte infusion donor (not recorded which). It is not recorded whose cells these are; they may come from a transplant donor. The sequenced sample consisted of blood, either unsorted or a sorted T cell fraction (not recorded which). The CDR3 DNA reads TGTGCCAGCAGTACTAGCGGGGGGTTGCCCAATGAGCAGTTCTTC. Its translation is CASSTSGGLPNEQFF.